A single sample gave rise to the 18 T cell receptor beta chains below, sequenced in a study of cytomegalovirus exposure and HLA in healthy donors. Primers: 60 Vbeta forward and 13 Jbeta reverse. This table comes from immunoSEQ multiplex PCR, and its TCRdb copy is limited to in-frame clones, with some not included. The profile shows some 190,000 clones, roughly four fifths of them singletons. Sequencing was done on a sample of PBMCs. All receptors come from a woman in her 30s in good health and CMV-seropositive.

The chain employs TRBV2 and TRBJ2-1; 9 nucleotides align to TRBD2. The germline V gene has CDR1 SNHLY and CDR2 FYNNEI. The CDR3 covers 17 residues. V lost 5 bases, J lost 0 bases, and 8 bases stayed unmatched. The CDR3: CASSPRTSASSYNEQFF. CDR3 sequence (DNA): TGTGCCAGCAGTCCCCGGACTAGCGCCAGCTCCTACAATGAGCAGTTCTTC.

This chain links TRBV6-6 with TRBJ1-2, with 7 bases aligning to TRBD1. V gave up 4 bases and J gave up 1 base; unmatched junction bases: 6. Germline values: CDR1 MNHNY, CDR2 SVGAGI (reference sequence). The CDR3 has 15 amino acids. CDR3 in amino acids: CASSSQDRDNYGYTF. In nucleotides, the CDR3 is TGTGCCAGCAGTTCCCAAGACAGGGATAACTATGGCTACACCTTC.

This clone was seen more than once but under ten times. The CDR3 is CASSEAGANVLTF. The CDR3 bases are TGCGCCAGCAGTGAGGCGGGGGCCAACGTCCTGACTTTC. This chain joins TRBV10-1 and TRBJ2-6; D ambiguous. Trimming took 2 bases from V and 4 from J, leaving 3 bases between them. The germline gives CDR1 WNHNN, CDR2 SYGVQD (reference sequence). This CDR3 is 13 amino acids long.

This chain links TRBV10-3 with TRBJ2-7, with a weak D call TRBD2 (6 bases). V lost 2 bases, J lost 3 bases, and 17 bases lay in between. Germline CDR1 and CDR2: ENHRY and SYGVKD. The CDR3 length is 16 residues. The DNA of the CDR3 is TGTGCCATCAGTGAGCCGGAGGGCAGGGAAGGCTACGAGCAGTACTTC. Its protein product is CAISEPEGREGYEQYF.

This sequence joins TRBV28 and TRBJ1-6; weak D call: TRBD1 (6 bases). This CDR3 is built from 14 residues. V dropped 5 bases and J dropped 5 bases, with 10 bases sitting between them. From germline, CDR1 is MDHEN and CDR2 SYDVKM. Here the CDR3 reads CASSHRADNSPLHF. CDR3 coding DNA: TGTGCCAGCAGTCACAGGGCTGATAATTCACCCCTCCACTTT.

This clone occurred once. Other nucleotide sequences in the sample specify the same CDR3. The J gene is TRBJ1-1, the V gene TRBV7-2; D is possibly TRBD1 (5 bases). Germline V CDR1 and CDR2: SGHTA, FQGNSA. V gave up 5 bases and J gave up 5 bases, with 9 bases separating them. This CDR3 region has 12 residues. CDR3 DNA sequence: TGTGCCAGCAGCCCTAGGACAACTGAAGCTTTCTTT. Amino acids: CASSPRTTEAFF.

The chain joins TRBV5-4 to TRBJ2-7; 8 bases agree with TRBD2. This CDR3 has 13 residues. V dropped 4 bases and J dropped 5; count of bases not matched to a gene: 5. In germline, CDR1 is SGHNT, CDR2 YYREEE (reference sequence). DNA for the CDR3: TGTGCCAGCAGCGACGGACTAGCTGACGAGCAGTACTTC. Translated: CASSDGLADEQYF.

This clone was seen only once. One end of the junction is discordant with germline, which a read error may explain. The chain recombines TRBV2 with TRBJ2-5; 7 bases align to TRBD1. The CDR3 is 15 residues long. Per the germline V gene, CDR1 is SNHLY and CDR2 is FYNNEI. This CDR3 reads CAGSEARDSQETQYF. The CDR3 coding sequence is TGTGCCGGCAGTGAAGCCCGGGACAGTCAAGAGACCCAGTACTTC.

The chain is built from TRBV28 and TRBJ1-1; 7 bases align to TRBD1. CDR1 and CDR2 (germline): MDHEN, SYDVKM. The CDR3 totals 13 residues. V lost 6 bases, J lost 4 bases, and 5 bases stayed unmatched. The CDR3, as DNA: TGTGCCAGCAGCCGACAGGGCGCCACTGAAGCTTTCTTT. This gives the protein CASSRQGATEAFF.

The CDR3 protein is CASSALVAEFF. The DNA of the CDR3 is TGTGCCAGCAGTGCCTTGGTAGCGGAGTTCTTC. V usage is TRBV7-2 and J usage is TRBJ2-1; D is possibly TRBD2 (6 bases). The V and J ends lost 6 bases and 14 bases respectively, with 14 bases between them. CDR1 is SGHTA and CDR2 is FQGNSA in the germline V gene. CDR3 size: 11 residues.

CDR3 bases: TGTGCCAGCAGCTCAACAAGCCTAGCGGGTGCCGGAGCTTACGAGCAGTACTTC. Its translation: CASSSTSLAGAGAYEQYF. The chain joins TRBV7-9 to TRBJ2-7; 8 bases line up with TRBD2. The CDR3 totals 18 residues. Germline CDR1 SEHNR, CDR2 FQNEAQ (reference sequence). V lost 4 bases and J lost 4; bases outside the gene matches: 18. The complete variable domain, with remaining parts taken from reference TRBV7-9 and TRBJ2-7, reads DTGVSQNPRHKITKRGQNVTFRCDPISEHNRLYWYRQTLGQGPEFLTYFQNEAQLEKSRLLSDRFSAERPKGSFSTLEIQRTEQGDSAMYLCASSSTSLAGAGAYEQYFGPGTRLTVT.

This chain joins TRBV13 and TRBJ1-4; 7 positions agree with TRBD1. Trimming at V came to 11 bases and at J to 5 bases, leaving 11 bases not matched to a gene. CDR1 and CDR2 from the germline V gene are PRHDT and FYEKMQ (reference sequence). This CDR3 has 14 residues. The CDR3 DNA follows: TGTGCCTCTGGAAGAACAGGGGACAATGAAAAACTGTTTTTT. Translating gives CASGRTGDNEKLFF.

V usage is TRBV5-4 and J usage is TRBJ2-6; 7 positions agree with TRBD1. Germline V gene lookup returns CDR1 SGHNT and CDR2 YYREEE (reference sequence). The CDR3 consists of 15 residues. V shed 5 bases, J shed 7 bases, and the junction held 9 bases outside the gene matches. Written as DNA, the CDR3 is TGTGCCAGCAGACTTGACAGGGAAAGAGCCAACGTCCTGACTTTC. Residues: CASRLDRERANVLTF.

This chain links TRBV1 with TRBJ2-2; the D call of TRBD2 is as the table states it, not checked on the DNA. TRBV1 is annotated as a pseudogene. The CDR3 length is 20 residues. CDR3 DNA: TGCACCAGCAGCCAATCCGGAGTAGCGGGAGACCCAAATCAAACCGGGGAGCTGTTTTTT. It encodes CTSSQSGVAGDPNQTGELFF.

The chain links TRBV18 to TRBJ1-4; 8 nucleotides agree with TRBD1. The germline gives CDR1 KGHSH, CDR2 LQKENI. The trim removed 8 bases at V and 5 bases at J, leaving 4 bases unmatched. The CDR3 spans 13 residues. The CDR3 DNA follows: TGTGCCAGCGCGACAGGGGTAAATGAAAAACTGTTTTTT. Translated: CASATGVNEKLFF.

The rearrangement joins TRBV11-2 to TRBJ2-7; 7 bases are a match to TRBD2. The CDR3 runs 16 residues. Germline V gene lookup returns CDR1 SGHAT and CDR2 FQNNGV. Losses at the gene ends were 4 bases for V and 0 bases for J; bases not matched to a gene: 9. CDR3 protein: CASSYGLAESSYEQYF. In DNA, the CDR3 is TGTGCCAGCAGCTATGGGCTAGCGGAAAGCTCCTACGAGCAGTACTTC.

The chain has TRBV7-9 and TRBJ2-7, with a tentative D call TRBD1 (6 bases). Per germline, CDR1 SEHNR and CDR2 FQNEAQ (reference sequence). The CDR3 consists of 14 residues. Deletions cut 5 bases from V and 3 bases from J, with 14 bases between. The CDR3 is CASSPGHPFYEQYF. For the CDR3, the DNA is TGTGCCAGCAGCCCGGGACATCCGTTCTACGAGCAGTACTTC.

The J gene is TRBJ1-1, the V gene TRBV5-6; D unclear. Trimming cost V 0 bases and J 0 bases, with 6 bases left between them. The germline gives CDR1 SGHDT, CDR2 YYEEEE. The CDR3 consists of 14 residues. The CDR3 DNA reads TGTGCCAGCAGCTTGGGCGGTGTGAACACTGAAGCTTTCTTT. This codes for CASSLGGVNTEAFF.